A selection of T cell receptor beta chains follows, all from one sample in a study of T cell responses to AZD1222 COVID-19 vaccine. The protocol was immunoSEQ multiplex PCR, while the TCRdb copy is restricted to in-frame clones and leaves out a portion. The data show about 150,000 clones, approximately 90% seen once. The sample was peripheral blood, taken on day 0 of AZD1222 vaccination. The source is an adult in good health. CDR3s include the opening cysteine and the closing phenylalanine or tryptophan. The order of the fields is J gene, D gene, clone size, V gene, CDR3 DNA, CDR3 protein. D genes are given only for firm matches. Size is omitted from some rows. Given values are once, few, many or a class for expanded clones.

>TRBJ2-1|NA|NA|TRBV21-1
TGTGCCAGCAGCAAGACAGGGTATCGGGATGAATCCTACAATGAGCAGTTCTTC
CASSKTGYRDESYNEQFF
>TRBJ2-3|TRBD1|NA|TRBV2
TGTGCCAGCACTTTTCCGGGACAGGGGGCCAATACGCAGTATTTT
CASTFPGQGANTQYF
>TRBJ2-4|NA|NA|TRBV5-1
TGCGCCAGCAGCTTGGAACAATCCCCAAACATTCAGTACTTC
CASSLEQSPNIQYF
>TRBJ2-5|TRBD1|NA|TRBV2
TGTGCCAGCAGTGAAGGCGACAGGGCCGGAGAGACCCAGTACTTC
CASSEGDRAGETQYF
>TRBJ1-4|NA|NA|TRBV25-1
TGTGCCAGCAGCACCGCGGGCTCTAATGAAAAACTGTTTTTT
CASSTAGSNEKLFF
>TRBJ1-1|NA|NA|TRBV6-5
TGTGCCAGCAGTTACTCGCAGGCCCTGAACACTGAAGCTTTCTTT
CASSYSQALNTEAFF
>TRBJ2-3|NA|NA|TRBV27
TGTGCCACCAACCCGTTTGGGGGTTGGGGGGCCCCCACAGATACGCAGTATTTT
CATNPFGGWGAPTDTQYF
>TRBJ1-3|TRBD1|NA|TRBV13
TGTGCCAGCAGCCAAACCCAAGGGACAGTCTCTGGAAACACCATATATTTT
CASSQTQGTVSGNTIYF
>TRBJ2-7|NA|few|TRBV7-2
TGTGCCAGCAGCTTAGCTCCCAGTAGCTACGAGCAGTACTTC
CASSLAPSSYEQYF
>TRBJ1-2|TRBD1|NA|TRBV10-3
TGTGCCATCAGTGAGTCTGCAGGGGGAGTAAACTATGGCTACACCTTC
CAISESAGGVNYGYTF
>TRBJ1-4|TRBD1|NA|TRBV20-1
TGCAGTGCCCGGCACGACGACAGGGGTGGATTT
CSARHDDRGGF
>TRBJ2-3|TRBD2|NA|TRBV19
TGTGCCAGTAGTAGACTAGCGGGAGGGCTGTATACGCAGTATTTT
CASSRLAGGLYTQYF
>TRBJ1-3|NA|NA|TRBV28
TGTGCCAGCAGTTTAACCCCTATGGCAGAACTCGGAAACACCATATATTTT
CASSLTPMAELGNTIYF
>TRBJ1-5|TRBD1|NA|TRBV19
TGTGCCAGTACCCGAGGGGGCCCCAATCAGCCCCAGCATTTT
CASTRGGPNQPQHF
>TRBJ1-6|TRBD1|NA|TRBV25-1
TGTGCCAGCAGTGAGGACAGGGGTGATTCACCCCTCCACTTT
CASSEDRGDSPLHF
>TRBJ2-2|NA|NA|TRBV28
TGTGCCAGCAGTTTTGGAACAGTCGTCACCGGGGAGCTGTTTTTT
CASSFGTVVTGELFF
>TRBJ2-7|TRBD1|NA|TRBV4-2
TGTGCCAGCAGCCAAGGCGCAGGGGGCTCAATCGAGCAGTACTTC
CASSQGAGGSIEQYF
>TRBJ2-2|NA|NA|TRBV6-5
TGTGCCAGCAGTTATCTGGGGGCGGGCACCGGGGAGCTGTTTTTT
CASSYLGAGTGELFF
>TRBJ2-2|NA|NA|TRBV19
TGTGCCAGTAGTATTTTGGGAGGCGACACCGGGGAGCTGTTTTTT
CASSILGGDTGELFF
>TRBJ1-4|NA|NA|TRBV5-4
TGTGCCAGCAGTTTCTCCGGGACCCTCGGAAATGAAAAACTGTTTTTT
CASSFSGTLGNEKLFF
>TRBJ2-2|NA|NA|TRBV6-2/TRBV6-3
TGTGCCAGCAGTGCCCGACAGGAGGCCGGGGAGCTGTTTTTT
CASSARQEAGELFF
>TRBJ2-5|TRBD1|NA|TRBV5-6
TGTGCCAGCAGTAAGGACAGGGGGCGATATTTGGAGACCCAGTACTTC
CASSKDRGRYLETQYF
>TRBJ2-3|NA|NA|TRBV4-3
TGCGCCAGCAGCCAAGAGGGGGATACGCAGTATTTT
CASSQEGDTQYF
>TRBJ1-5|NA|NA|TRBV19
TGTGCCAGTAGTAAGGCTAGTCTTCAGCCCCAGCATTTT
CASSKASLQPQHF
>TRBJ1-2|NA|NA|TRBV25-1
TGTGCCAGCAGTGAATCCAAGGGGAAGGGTGACTATGGCTACACCTTC
CASSESKGKGDYGYTF
>TRBJ2-7|NA|NA|TRBV7-2
TGTGCCAGCAGCACAGGGACTATCTACGAGCAGTACTTC
CASSTGTIYEQYF
>TRBJ2-1|NA|NA|TRBV5-6
TGTGCCAGCAGCATGGACAGTTGGAATGAGCAGTTCTTC
CASSMDSWNEQFF
>TRBJ1-4|TRBD1|NA|TRBV27
TGTGCCAGCAGTCTACGACAGGGGGGAAATGAAAAACTGTTTTTT
CASSLRQGGNEKLFF
>TRBJ2-7|NA|NA|TRBV28
TGTGCCAGCAGTCCCCTGTACTACGAGCAGTACTTC
CASSPLYYEQYF
>TRBJ2-5|TRBD2|NA|TRBV19
TGTGCCAGTAGTATTGAGGGCGGGGGGGAGACCCAGTACTTC
CASSIEGGGETQYF
>TRBJ1-1|NA|once|TRBV2
TGTGCCAGCAACCTCGGGGGGATAGACACTGAAGCTTTCTTT
CASNLGGIDTEAFF
>TRBJ1-3|NA|NA|TRBV3-1/TRBV3-2
TGTGCCAGCAGCCTAGACTACAGCTCTGGAAACACCATATATTTT
CASSLDYSSGNTIYF
>TRBJ1-1|NA|NA|TRBV11-2
TGTGCCAGCAGCCCTGGGCCACAGGGTAACACTGAAGCTTTCTTT
CASSPGPQGNTEAFF
>TRBJ2-1|NA|NA|TRBV9
TGTGCCAGCAGCGATACCATCCGGGCCAATGAGCAGTTCTTC
CASSDTIRANEQFF
>TRBJ1-1|TRBD1|NA|TRBV25-1
TGTGCCAGCAGGGGACAGGGAAACACTGAAGCTTTCTTT
CASRGQGNTEAFF
>TRBJ2-5|TRBD2|NA|TRBV5-1
TGCGCCAGCAGCTTGGAAGGTGGACTAGCGGGAGGGCCATCCTCGGAGACCCAGTACTTC
CASSLEGGLAGGPSSETQYF
>TRBJ2-1|NA|NA|TRBV7-6
TGTGCCAGCAGCTTAGCCGGGACCTACAATGAGCAGTTCTTC
CASSLAGTYNEQFF
>TRBJ1-2|NA|NA|TRBV6-2/TRBV6-3
TGTGCCAGCAGCTCCCAGGGTTTGAATGGCTACACCTTC
CASSSQGLNGYTF
>TRBJ2-1|TRBD2|once|TRBV7-9
TGTGCCAGCAGCTTAGCGTGGGGACTAGCCCATGAGCAGTTCTTC
CASSLAWGLAHEQFF
>TRBJ2-2|NA|once|TRBV14
TGTGCCAGCAGCCAAGGTTTCTATCCTACCGGGGAGCTGTTTTTT
CASSQGFYPTGELFF
>TRBJ1-2|TRBD1|NA|TRBV28
TGTGCCAGCAGTTCATCCCTAACAGGGGGCTGGTCATATGGCTACACCTTC
CASSSSLTGGWSYGYTF
>TRBJ2-7|NA|NA|TRBV5-8
TGTGCCAGCAGCTTGGAGCTGGGGCCCTACGAGCAGTACTTC
CASSLELGPYEQYF
>TRBJ1-2|NA|NA|TRBV28
TGTGCCAGCAGCCCTAAAACTAACTATGGCTACACCTTC
CASSPKTNYGYTF
>TRBJ1-1|TRBD1|once|TRBV6-5
TGTGCCAGCAGTCAACAGGGGGTGAACACTGAAGCTTTCTTT
CASSQQGVNTEAFF
>TRBJ2-1|NA|NA|TRBV6-5
TGTGCCAGCAGTTACGTCCTAGCGGAGGGGGCGTATGAGCAGTTCTTC
CASSYVLAEGAYEQFF
>TRBJ1-3|NA|NA|TRBV4-2
TGTGCCAGCAGCCAAGACGTTAGGGGATCTGGAAACACCATATATTTT
CASSQDVRGSGNTIYF
>TRBJ1-1|NA|once|TRBV4-1
TGCGCCAGCAGCCAAGTGCAGGGAGGTTCAGTGAACACTGAAGCTTTCTTT
CASSQVQGGSVNTEAFF
>TRBJ1-1|TRBD1|NA|TRBV24-1
TGTGCCACCAGAGGACAGGGAGGAACTGAAGCTTTCTTT
CATRGQGGTEAFF
>TRBJ1-2|NA|NA|TRBV6-6
TGTGCCAGCAGCGCCGGGGGAGATGGCTACACCTTC
CASSAGGDGYTF
>TRBJ2-2|NA|once|TRBV5-6
TGTGCCAGCAGCTTGGCGTCCAGGAACACCGGGGAGCTGTTTTTT
CASSLASRNTGELFF
>TRBJ1-5|TRBD1|once|TRBV24-1
TGTGCCACCAGTGCCCCCGGGACAGGGAATCAGCCCCAGCATTTT
CATSAPGTGNQPQHF
>TRBJ1-5|NA|NA|TRBV10-2
TGCGCCAGCAGTGAGTCCAGAAATCAGCCCCAGCATTTT
CASSESRNQPQHF
>TRBJ2-1|NA|NA|TRBV30
TGTGCCTGGAATACAGGGATTAGTGAGCAGTTCTTC
CAWNTGISEQFF
>TRBJ1-5|TRBD1|NA|TRBV15
TGTGCCACCAGCAGAGGGACAGGGAAGCAGCCCCAGCATTTT
CATSRGTGKQPQHF
>TRBJ2-7|NA|few|TRBV27
TGTGCCAGCAGTTTATCAACCGGGCTGGGATCCGAGCAGTACTTC
CASSLSTGLGSEQYF
>TRBJ1-6|NA|NA|TRBV4-1
TGCGCCAGCAGGGACTCTGTCGGGTCACCCCTCCACTTT
CASRDSVGSPLHF
>TRBJ2-7|TRBD2|NA|TRBV27
TGTGCCACCCACCTAGCGGGAGGCCACGAGCAGTACTTC
CATHLAGGHEQYF
>TRBJ1-2|NA|NA|TRBV18
TGTGCCAGCTCACCCCGACAAGCAGGGTATGGCTACACCTTC
CASSPRQAGYGYTF
>TRBJ2-7|NA|NA|TRBV3-1/TRBV3-2
TGTGCCAGCAGCCAAGATGGGGGCTTTCCAACCTACGAGCAGTACTTC
CASSQDGGFPTYEQYF